This T cell receptor (beta chain) came from a study of vaccination and CD4 T cells after COVID-19 (dated by TCRdb to between 2021 and 2024). About the study as a whole: The convalescent cohort included six males and four females, with two Hispanic individuals, seven Caucasians, two Asians and one multiracial person. Participants got two doses of the Pfizer-BioNTech BNT162b2 vaccine (n=8) or two doses of the Moderna mRNA-1273 vaccine (n=2). Post-COVID blood samples were collected from convalescent patients a median of approximately 93 days after diagnosis, with a range of roughly 35 to 161 days. Post-vaccine blood samples were collected a median of approximately 77 days after the second vaccine dose, ranging from roughly 14 to 241 days. Culture stimuli were overlapping spike peptide pools from SARS-CoV-2 and from the common cold coronaviruses HCoV-NL63, HCoV-OC43 and HCoV-229E. In control cultures, a CEFX viral epitope pool was used as positive control, an HIV-1 Nef peptide pool was used as negative control, or no peptide was added. In 10 COVID-19 convalescent patients and a few infection-naive healthy vaccine recipients, the spike-specific CD4+ TCR repertoire before mRNA vaccination was compared with the repertoire after mRNA vaccination.

This sample's treatment or condition label indicates: approximately 10-day PBMC culture with coronavirus spike peptide pools or control peptides (ViraFEST assay). The study used the ViraFEST assay, which expanded antigen-specific T cells with peptide pools and then identified expanded clonotypes by TCR sequencing. Negative nucleocapsid antibody tests taken both before and after vaccination confirmed that the healthy vaccine recipients had no prior SARS-CoV-2 infection. Each well held 2.2 million or so PBMCs cultured with around 10 ug/ml peptide pools in IMDM containing around 4.5% human AB serum and roughly 10 IU/ml IL-2. On days 3 and 7, half of the culture medium was replaced with fresh IL-2-containing medium. Once the cells had been in culture for over 9 days, the EasySep CD4+ T cell isolation kit was used to isolate CD4+ T cells by negative selection. Ficoll-Paque Plus gradient centrifugation was used to isolate PBMCs from whole blood, and the isolated PBMCs were then either used fresh or cryopreserved at -140C. Each culture condition was generally run in triplicate wells.

The library was made by PCR. TCR sequencing of DNA from cultured CD4+ T cells used the Oncomine TCR Beta short-read assay at the Johns Hopkins FTIC core. The QIAamp micro DNA kit was used to extract genomic DNA from the cultured CD4+ T cells. Oncomine TCR Beta libraries from cultured CD4+ T cells were pooled with unique dual indexes and sequenced on an Illumina iSeq 100. In the authors' own workflow: Non-productive sequences were removed, and CDR3s not starting with C, not ending with F or W, or shorter than 7 amino acids were discarded. The MANAFEST web application was used to identify antigen-specific clonotypes by comparing peptide-stimulated wells against reference wells and other culture wells. An FDR below 0.05, an odds ratio above 5, and a productive frequency above 0.1% in at least two of three replicate wells were required for clones to be considered positive. Clonotypes that were significantly expanded in both SARS-CoV-2 spike wells and at least one common cold coronavirus spike condition were defined as cross-reactive. Similarity between CDR3 sequences was evaluated in R version 3.6.1 using Levenshtein distances (stringdist) and unrooted phylogenetic trees (ape). TCRdb trimmed public reads at Q25 via fastp, called clones via MiXCR and kept in-frame beta chains. A single entry per CDR3 protein holds the most common genes and DNA from its merged rows. What appears here as the V and J calls and clone size reflects TCRdb's work, not the paper's. This sample is represented by approximately 24,000 distinct CDR3 sequences; approximately 67% of them were singletons. The ten largest clones represent roughly 21% of the sample.

Note on this clonotype: Which antigen it targets is not known. Per-base qualities were not stored, and no clone one base away is much larger.

Study-level results and caveats: Only a relatively small number of convalescent patients were included in the study, and early timepoints following natural infection were not analyzed. In convalescent patients, nearly all vaccine-specific clones (304 of 307) were found to be mono-reactive for SARS-CoV-2 spike rather than cross-reactive with common cold coronaviruses. Among convalescent patients, a median around 83% of the SARS-CoV-2-reactive clones seen after vaccination appeared only after vaccination, which suggests priming specific to the vaccine. The median count of SARS-CoV-2-reactive clonotypes went up from 20 to 25 after infection to roughly 38 after vaccination, although the change was not significant.

V has 2 bases trimmed and J has 14 bases trimmed; junction bases matching no gene number 11. CDR1 is given as SGHVS and CDR2 as FNYEAQ, both from the germline V gene. CDR3 length: 14 amino acids, cysteine to phenylalanine. Only the CDR3 region is kept as DNA, spanning 42 bases read in frame from base 1. This chain is built from TRBV7-6 and TRBJ2-1, with 8 bases aligning to TRBD1. The sequencing here drew on CD4+ T cells from blood, cultured in vitro, taken after SARS-CoV-2 vaccination. The source is a human donor who received a COVID-19 vaccine. The DNA sequence is as follows: TGTGCCAGCAGCTTATTTCCTCAGGGGGCGGAGGAGTTCTTC. Translated, this is CASSLFPQGAEEFF.